This TCR beta chain was observed in a study of blood T cell repertoires in COVID-19. Study information: From the United States, Italy and Spain came samples of acute and convalescent COVID-19. T cells, B-cell-depleted T cells, or PBMCs provided the cDNA or gDNA that served as material.

The authors' processing: It was from reference gene primer amplification that nucleated cell counts were estimated. Generated by immunoSEQ multiplex PCR, the TCRdb table keeps only in-frame clones and is missing some. V and J calls and clone size are those listed in that table; D and trimming were worked out from the DNA. Seen here are about half a million clones, approximately 85% observed once, and the top ten hold approximately 3.2%. Between the trimmed V and J ends, which lost 6 bases and 8 bases, there was a span of 13 bases. The germline V gene encodes CDR1 SEHNR and CDR2 FQNEAQ (reference sequence). This CDR3 is 12 amino acids long.

Material: peripheral blood. The origin of this receptor is a human donor in a cohort sampled during active COVID-19. V is TRBV7-9 and J is TRBJ1-2; TRBD1 might be the D (6 bases). CDR3 coding DNA: TGTGCCAGCAGACAGGGACTAGGAGGCTACACCTTC. Translating gives CASRQGLGGYTF.